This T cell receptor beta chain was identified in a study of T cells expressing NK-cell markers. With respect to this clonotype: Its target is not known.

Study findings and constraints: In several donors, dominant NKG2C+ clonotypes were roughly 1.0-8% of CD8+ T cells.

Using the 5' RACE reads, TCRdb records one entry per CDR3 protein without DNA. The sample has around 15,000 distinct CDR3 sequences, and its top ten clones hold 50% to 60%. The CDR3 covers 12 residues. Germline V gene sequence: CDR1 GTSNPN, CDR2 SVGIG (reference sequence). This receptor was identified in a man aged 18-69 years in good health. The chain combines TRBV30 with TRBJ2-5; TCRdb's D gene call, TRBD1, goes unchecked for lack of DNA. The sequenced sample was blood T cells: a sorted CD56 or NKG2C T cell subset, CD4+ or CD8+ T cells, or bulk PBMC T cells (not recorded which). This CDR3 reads CAWNRGGETQYF.